These 10 T cell receptor beta chains originate from one sample sequenced in a study of identical twins (dated by TCRdb to between 2015 and 2016). The library relied on 5' RACE. Sequencer: Illumina HiSeq 2000. TCRdb reran the public reads through fastp at Q25 and MiXCR, keeping productive beta chains. CDR3 protein duplicates are merged, each entry listing the most common genes and DNA. The sample records about 890,000 distinct CDR3 sequences, 9% to 15% of which are singletons. About 1.5% of the sample is in the top ten clones. These data were likewise used in another study, on yellow fever vaccine responses in identical twins.

The source material was PBMCs. The receptors stem from a woman in her late teens or twenties in good health.

This clonotype was seen a few times. This chain uses TRBV29-1 with TRBJ1-1, with D possibly TRBD1 on 5 matching bases. V lost 6 bases and J lost 4, with 18 bases in between. This CDR3 contains 14 residues. From germline, CDR1 is SQVTM and CDR2 ANQGSEA. CDR3 sequence: CSVIPQGQFTEAFF. CDR3 DNA: TGCAGCGTGATACCCCAGGGTCAGTTCACTGAAGCTTTCTTT.

This clonotype came up a few times. The chain employs TRBV20-1 and TRBJ2-7; unclear D gene. Germline V gives CDR1 DFQATT, CDR2 SNEGSKA (reference sequence). This CDR3 is 13 amino acids long. V was pared by 3 bases and J by 2 bases, with 11 bases between. The CDR3 is CSASPGPTYEQYV. DNA for the CDR3: TGCAGTGCTAGCCCGGGTCCCACCTACGAGCAGTACGTC.

The chain recombines TRBV15 with TRBJ2-7; D may be TRBD2 (6 bases). The germline V gene has CDR1 LNHNV and CDR2 YYDKDF (reference sequence). The ends were cut back, 0 bases at V and 4 bases at J, with 7 bases in the middle. The length of the CDR3 is 13 residues. Written as DNA, the CDR3 is TGTGCCACCAGCAGAGATCGGGGGTACGAGCAGTACTTC. Amino acid sequence: CATSRDRGYEQYF.

The V gene is TRBV7-9, the J gene TRBJ2-5; D gene uncertain. The CDR3 is made up of 15 amino acids. The germline V and J ends were trimmed by 4 bases and 0 bases, with 12 bases remaining between them. Germline V gene data show CDR1 as SEHNR and CDR2 as FQNEAQ (reference sequence). The DNA of the CDR3 is TGTGCCAGCAGCTACGAAGTAGGGAACCAAGAGACCCAGTACTTC. It translates to CASSYEVGNQETQYF.

This clonotype appeared a few times. This chain uses TRBV27 with TRBJ2-5, with 8 bases aligning to TRBD1. Germline assignment: CDR1 MNHEY and CDR2 SMNVEV (reference sequence). The CDR3 has 15 residues. V shed 5 bases, J shed 5 bases, and the junction held 10 bases outside the gene matches. The CDR3 DNA reads as TGTGCCAGCAGTCTTTATACAGGGGGACGGGAGACCCAGTACTTC. Translating it yields CASSLYTGGRETQYF.

This clonotype was seen a few times. The chain has TRBV9 and TRBJ2-3, with D tentatively TRBD2 (6 bases). Germline V gene data show CDR1 as SGDLS and CDR2 as YYNGEE. The CDR3 is 16 amino acids. Trimming took off 1 base at V and 0 bases at J, with 12 bases between the two ends. CDR3 in amino acids: CASSVLAGTSTDTQYF. The CDR3 DNA follows: TGTGCCAGCAGCGTATTGGCAGGGACTAGCACAGATACGCAGTATTTT.

This clonotype was counted only a few times. V and J are TRBV10-3 and TRBJ2-3; 7 bases line up with TRBD2. This CDR3 contains 16 residues. V lost 0 bases to trimming and J lost 6 bases; unmatched junction nucleotides: 9. Germline CDR1 and CDR2: ENHRY and SYGVKD. The CDR3 DNA is TGTGCCATCAGTGAGTCCCAAAATCGGGAGGAGGATACGCAGTATTTT. Its translation is CAISESQNREEDTQYF.

This clonotype has only a few counts. CDR3 region: CSVEEGAGQPQHF. CDR3 DNA: TGCAGCGTTGAAGAGGGGGCAGGGCAGCCCCAGCATTTT. The chain combines TRBV29-1 with TRBJ1-5; a possible D gene is TRBD1 (6 bases). With 0 bases removed from V and 7 bases from J, the gap between germline ends came to 10 bases. From germline, CDR1 is SQVTM and CDR2 ANQGSEA. This CDR3 contains 13 residues.

The chain is built from TRBV7-9 and TRBJ2-1; TRBD2 aligns across 12 bases. The V segment lost 5 bases and the J segment 5 bases; nucleotides outside the gene matches: 7. Germline CDR1 SEHNR, CDR2 FQNEAQ (reference sequence). The CDR3 has 16 amino acids. Written as DNA, the CDR3 is TGTGCCAGCAGCGGTCGAACTAGCGGGAGGAACAATGAGCAGTTCTTC. Amino acid sequence: CASSGRTSGRNNEQFF. Full variable domain (remainder filled in from reference TRBV7-9 and TRBJ2-1): DTGVSQNPRHKITKRGQNVTFRCDPISEHNRLYWYRQTLGQGPEFLTYFQNEAQLEKSRLLSDRFSAERPKGSFSTLEIQRTEQGDSAMYLCASSGRTSGRNNEQFFGPGTRLTVL.

J is TRBJ1-6 and V is TRBV27; D gene ambiguous. Trimming took 6 bases from V and 4 from J, leaving 10 bases between them. The CDR3 extends over 14 amino acids. Germline CDR1 MNHEY, CDR2 SMNVEV (reference sequence). CDR3 region: CASSESWYNSPLHF. CDR3 DNA sequence: TGTGCCAGCAGCGAGAGTTGGTATAATTCACCCCTCCACTTT.